The 30 T cell receptor beta chains given below trace back to one sample, sequenced in a study of identical twins. TCRdb called the 5' RACE reads again in MiXCR, with one record for every CDR3 protein. The data show roughly 540,000 distinct CDR3 sequences, roughly 21% seen once. Another study also made use of these data, one on T cells expressing NK-cell markers.

Sequencing was done on a sample of CD4+ T cells sorted from blood. The receptors stem from a young woman in good health.

This clonotype was observed once. J is TRBJ2-1 and V is TRBV11-2, with 12 nucleotides matching TRBD2. There are 15 residues in the CDR3. J lost 8 bases, V lost 4 bases, and 6 bases had no gene match. In germline, CDR1 is SGHAT, CDR2 FQNNGV. For the CDR3, the DNA is TGTGCCAGCAGCTCACTAGCGGGAGGAATTCATGAGCAGTTCTTC. Translated, it gives CASSSLAGGIHEQFF.

Only a few counts were recorded for this clonotype. V and J are TRBV12-3 or TRBV12-4 and TRBJ2-3; D perhaps matches TRBD1 (5 bases). Trimming cost V 5 bases and J 3 bases, with 12 bases left between them. This CDR3 contains 14 residues. CDR3 protein: CASSTQVSTDTQYF. As DNA, the CDR3 is TGTGCCAGCAGTACACAGGTCTCGACAGATACGCAGTATTTT.

The chain carries TRBV7-8 and TRBJ2-7; 9 bases agree with TRBD2. V was pared by 5 bases and J by 0 bases, with 14 bases of the junction left unmatched. The germline V gene encodes CDR1 SGHVS and CDR2 FQNEAQ. CDR3 size: 18 residues. Here the CDR3 DNA reads TGTGCCAGCAGCCGGACCGGGACTAGCTCGCACGGCTCCTACGAGCAGTACTTC. This codes for CASSRTGTSSHGSYEQYF.

This clonotype has more than one count but fewer than ten. The J gene is TRBJ2-5, the V gene TRBV12-3 or TRBV12-4; D might be TRBD2 (6 bases). This CDR3 has 12 amino acids. The V gene lost 8 bases and the J gene lost 9 bases, with 16 bases spanning the gap. CDR3 nucleotides: TGTGCCAGCGGGAGGACAAGAGAAGCCCAGTACTTC. Translation gives CASGRTREAQYF.

V is TRBV29-1 and J is TRBJ2-5, with D tentatively TRBD1 (6 bases). Germline assignment: CDR1 SQVTM and CDR2 ANQGSEA. This CDR3 has 13 amino acids. CDR3 residues: CTYRESSQETQYF. CDR3 bases: TGCACCTACAGGGAAAGTAGCCAAGAGACCCAGTACTTC.

This chain links TRBV7-8 with TRBJ1-1; D is ambiguous. Trimming shortened V by 1 base and J by 4 bases, and 7 bases separated the two germline ends. This CDR3 is 13 amino acids long. CDR1 is SGHVS and CDR2 is FQNEAQ in the germline V gene. The CDR3 loop reads CASSLGERTEAFF. The CDR3 DNA follows: TGTGCCAGCAGCTTAGGAGAACGCACTGAAGCTTTCTTT.

The CDR3 protein is CSARGSGGRLYNEQFF. The CDR3 nucleotides read TGCAGTGCTAGAGGGAGCGGCGGGAGGCTCTACAATGAGCAGTTCTTC. The chain has TRBV20-1 and TRBJ2-1; 8 nucleotides align to TRBD2. Looked up from germline, CDR1 is DFQATT and CDR2 is SNEGSKA (reference sequence). The length of the CDR3 is 16 residues. V dropped 1 base and J dropped 3; count of bases not matched to a gene: 8.

The chain is built from TRBV12-3 or TRBV12-4 and TRBJ1-1, with 7 bases identical to TRBD1. CDR3 size: 16 residues. J lost 6 bases, V lost 5 bases, and 15 bases had no gene match. The CDR3 DNA sequence: TGTGCCAGCAGTGGCCCCTCGGGACAGAATGTCGCTGAAGCTTTCTTT. Encoded protein: CASSGPSGQNVAEAFF.

The CDR3 nucleotides read TGTGCCATCAGTGTAGGTCGCGGGAGCTCCTACAATGAGCAGTTCTTC. Amino acids: CAISVGRGSSYNEQFF. This chain uses TRBV10-3 with TRBJ2-1, with TRBD2 matching over 7 bases. The CDR3 is made up of 16 amino acids. Looked up from germline, CDR1 is ENHRY and CDR2 is SYGVKD. The V gene end was trimmed by 4 bases and the J gene end by 0 bases; junction bases not matched to a gene: 6.

This clonotype was counted at least ten times. V gene TRBV3-1 combines with J gene TRBJ1-2, with D unclear. The CDR3 is 13 amino acids. Germline values: CDR1 LGHDT, CDR2 YNNKEL (reference sequence). Trimming left V 1 base short and J 5 bases short, with 8 bases between. The CDR3 loop reads CASSQGNSYGYTF. The DNA of the CDR3 is TGTGCCAGCAGCCAAGGGAATTCATATGGCTACACCTTC. The full variable domain, rest sourced from reference TRBV3-1 and TRBJ1-2, is DTAVSQTPKYLVTQMGNDKSIKCEQNLGHDTMYWYKQDSKKFLKIMFSYNNKELIINETVPNRFSPKSPDKAHLNLHINSLELGDSAVYFCASSQGNSYGYTFGSGTRLTVV.

This sequence joins TRBV30 and TRBJ2-1; D possibly corresponds to TRBD2 (5 bases). This CDR3 region has 14 residues. Trimming cost V 2 bases and J 7 bases, with 15 bases left between them. Germline V gene data show CDR1 as GTSNPN and CDR2 as SVGIG (reference sequence). The CDR3 is CAWSLTGWMNEQFF. As DNA, the CDR3 is TGTGCCTGGAGTTTAACGGGGTGGATGAATGAGCAGTTCTTC. The variable domain in full, with the rest retrieved from reference TRBV30 and TRBJ2-1, is SQTIHQWPATLVQPVGSPLSLECTVEGTSNPNLYWYRQAAGRGLQLLFYSVGIGQISSEVPQNLSASRPQDRQFILSSKKLLLSDSGFYLCAWSLTGWMNEQFFGPGTRLTVL.

This chain links TRBV20-1 with TRBJ2-3, with 10 nucleotides matching TRBD2. With V trimmed by 6 bases and J by 3 bases, 9 bases remained unmatched. Per germline, CDR1 DFQATT and CDR2 SNEGSKA (reference sequence). The CDR3 runs to 15 residues. This chain's CDR3 is CSATRLAGRTDTQYF. The CDR3, as DNA: TGCAGTGCAACCCGACTAGCGGGTAGGACAGATACGCAGTATTTT.

The rearrangement links TRBV15 to TRBJ1-2, with a tentative D call TRBD1 (5 bases). Trimming removed 0 bases from V and 6 bases from J, with 8 bases in between. The CDR3 spans 13 residues. The germline CDR1 and CDR2 sequences are LNHNV and YYDKDF (reference sequence). For the CDR3, the DNA is TGTGCCACCAGCAGAGAAAGGGGTGATGGCTACACCTTC. Translating it yields CATSRERGDGYTF.

This clonotype has a handful of counts. The chain uses TRBV20-1 and TRBJ2-7; 8 nucleotides agree with TRBD2. Germline lookup yields CDR1 DFQATT and CDR2 SNEGSKA (reference sequence). CDR3 length equals 16 residues. Trimming removed 0 bases from V and 1 base from J; junction bases left unmatched: 8. In DNA form, the CDR3 reads TGCAGTGCTAGAGATCTCTCGGGAGGGCCTTCCTACGAGCAGTACTTC. This codes for CSARDLSGGPSYEQYF.

This clonotype has only a few counts. The chain links TRBV20-1 to TRBJ2-1, with D possibly being TRBD1 (7 bases). The germline V gene has CDR1 DFQATT and CDR2 SNEGSKA (reference sequence). This CDR3 is 15 amino acids long. Trimming shortened V by 3 bases and J by 8 bases, and 20 bases separated the two germline ends. CDR3 DNA: TGCAGTGCTAGTAACCCTCAGGGGGGCAAGCATGAGCAGTTCTTC. Protein: CSASNPQGGKHEQFF.

The chain joins TRBV20-1 to TRBJ2-1; 9 nucleotides match TRBD1. CDR1 is DFQATT and CDR2 is SNEGSKA in the germline V gene (reference sequence). After removal of 4 bases from V and 3 bases from J, the junction contained 7 bases not matched to a gene. The CDR3 runs 15 residues. CDR3 in amino acids: CSATLGTGHYNEQFF. The CDR3 nucleotides are TGCAGTGCTACCCTCGGGACAGGGCACTACAATGAGCAGTTCTTC.

The V and J genes are TRBV28 and TRBJ2-1, with 8 nucleotides matching TRBD2. CDR3 length: 12 amino acids. CDR1 MDHEN and CDR2 SYDVKM come from the germline V gene. V dropped 6 bases and J dropped 15; count of bases not matched to a gene: 10. DNA of the CDR3: TGTGCCAGCAGCCCCCCAGCGGGGGTAGGGTTCTTC. Amino acid sequence: CASSPPAGVGFF.

This clonotype was seen a few times. The chain couples TRBV12-3 or TRBV12-4 to TRBJ2-6, with a possible D match to TRBD2 (6 bases). Trimming left V 11 bases short and J 2 bases short, with 10 bases between. This CDR3 contains 13 residues. Here the CDR3 reads CAGGEAGANVLTF. CDR3 in DNA: TGTGCCGGAGGGGAAGCTGGGGCCAACGTCCTGACTTTC.

This clonotype was seen only a few times. The V call is TRBV5-1, the J call TRBJ1-6; the D gene is possibly TRBD1 (5 bases). This CDR3 is built from 12 residues. With 4 bases removed from V and 11 bases from J, the gap between germline ends came to 10 bases. Per germline, CDR1 SGHRS and CDR2 YFSETQ. The CDR3 reads CASSALGAPLHF. Here the CDR3 DNA reads TGCGCCAGCAGCGCCTTGGGGGCACCCCTCCACTTT.

This rearrangement joins TRBV3-1 to TRBJ1-4; D is unclear. Germline V lookup: CDR1 LGHDT, CDR2 YNNKEL (reference sequence). V lost 3 bases and J 3 bases, leaving 8 bases between the germline ends. The CDR3 consists of 14 residues. CDR3 sequence reads: CASSQVPSNEKLFF. The CDR3 DNA sequence: TGTGCCAGCAGCCAGGTACCCTCTAATGAAAAACTGTTTTTT.

A few counts support this clonotype. This sequence joins TRBV7-9 and TRBJ2-1; 11 nucleotides align to TRBD2. Germline V lookup: CDR1 SEHNR, CDR2 FQNEAQ (reference sequence). Trimming cost V 2 bases and J 5 bases; bases outside gene matches: 8. This CDR3 contains 17 residues. The CDR3 here is CASSLRLLAGANNEQFF. CDR3 coding DNA: TGTGCCAGCAGCTTACGTTTACTAGCGGGGGCCAACAATGAGCAGTTCTTC.

This chain connects TRBV25-1 to TRBJ2-1; TRBD2 matches at 10 bases. Per germline, CDR1 MGHDK and CDR2 SYGVNS. The CDR3 loop spans 16 amino acids. The V segment lost 3 bases and the J segment 5 bases; nucleotides outside the gene matches: 7. The CDR3 region is CASSEPGTSVDNEQFF. The CDR3 DNA reads TGTGCCAGCAGTGAGCCCGGGACTAGCGTAGACAATGAGCAGTTCTTC.

The chain recombines TRBV4-2 with TRBJ2-3; D gene unclear. Looked up from germline, CDR1 is LGHNA and CDR2 is YNFKEQ. The V end lost 1 base, the J end lost 11 bases, and 7 bases lay between the germline ends. The CDR3 covers 11 residues. Written as DNA, the CDR3 is TGTGCCAGCAGCCAAGGGGTAGGGCAGTATTTT. It encodes CASSQGVGQYF.

The chain carries TRBV6-5 and TRBJ1-2, with 7 bases fitting TRBD1. The CDR3 covers 14 residues. The ends lost 4 bases at V and 7 bases at J; junction bases unmatched: 9. Germline values: CDR1 MNHEY, CDR2 SVGAGI. The CDR3 sequence is CASSSQGKERGYTF. CDR3 in DNA: TGTGCCAGCAGTTCACAGGGGAAGGAACGTGGCTACACCTTC.

This clonotype was found a few times. This chain uses TRBV7-9 with TRBJ2-5; a weak D match, TRBD2 (5 bases). Per germline, CDR1 SEHNR and CDR2 FQNEAQ (reference sequence). Trimming shortened V by 6 bases and J by 6 bases, and 11 bases separated the two germline ends. This CDR3 contains 12 residues. CDR3 in DNA: TGTGCCAGCAGTTCTAGCAAACAGACCCAGTACTTC. The encoded protein is CASSSSKQTQYF.

The count of this clonotype is one. V gene TRBV14 combines with J gene TRBJ2-7, with 10 bases identical to TRBD1. This CDR3 is 15 amino acids long. Germline V CDR1 and CDR2: SGHDN, FVKESK. Losses at the gene ends were 1 base for V and 4 bases for J; bases not matched to a gene: 4. This chain's CDR3 is CASSQGWTGGYEQYF. In DNA form, the CDR3 reads TGTGCCAGCAGCCAAGGTTGGACAGGGGGGTACGAGCAGTACTTC.

The J gene is TRBJ2-2, the V gene TRBV3-1, with no clear D. V lost 2 bases, J lost 6 bases, and 10 bases lay in between. This CDR3 comprises 14 residues. Per germline, CDR1 LGHDT and CDR2 YNNKEL (reference sequence). For the CDR3, the DNA is TGTGCCAGCAGCCAATTGGACCGATCCGGGGAGCTGTTTTTT. Translating it yields CASSQLDRSGELFF.

The chain joins TRBV10-3 to TRBJ1-2, with TRBD1 matching 7 bases. Trimming cost V 5 bases and J 3 bases; bases outside gene matches: 6. In germline, CDR1 is ENHRY, CDR2 SYGVKD. The CDR3 has 14 amino acids. The chain's CDR3 is CAISYSDRDYGYTF. As DNA, the CDR3 is TGTGCCATCAGTTACTCTGACAGGGACTATGGCTACACCTTC.

This clonotype was counted only a few times. The CDR3 bases are TGTGCCAGCAGCCTTCCTTACGATGAGCAGTTCTTC. Encoded protein: CASSLPYDEQFF. The chain employs TRBV5-6 and TRBJ2-1, with D unresolved. Germline V CDR1 and CDR2: SGHDT, YYEEEE. The CDR3 is 12 residues long. The V end was cut by 4 bases, the J end by 8 bases, with 10 bases between.

This clonotype was recorded a few times. The J gene is TRBJ2-7, the V gene TRBV27, with 12 positions matching TRBD2. The V gene end was trimmed by 2 bases and the J gene end by 4 bases; junction bases not matched to a gene: 18. The CDR3 has 20 residues. Germline assignment: CDR1 MNHEY and CDR2 SMNVEV (reference sequence). The CDR3: CASSLRFGPGGTSGLYEQYF. DNA of the CDR3: TGTGCCAGCAGTTTAAGGTTCGGCCCGGGAGGGACTAGCGGGCTATACGAGCAGTACTTC.